This TCR beta chain is from a study of cytomegalovirus exposure and HLA in healthy donors. The V segment lost 1 base and the J segment 0 bases; nucleotides outside the gene matches: 3. CDR1 is SQVTM, CDR2 ANQGSEA, per germline. The CDR3 extends over 16 amino acids. Turning to this clone: No antigen is known for it.

Findings and limits, study-wide: In a later analysis, across HLA loci, associated TCR counts were highest for DRB1, lowest for HLA-C.

Researchers ran the PCR with 60 Vbeta and 13 Jbeta primers. Method: immunoSEQ multiplex PCR; TCRdb's copy keeps in-frame clones and lacks some. The data hold under 150,000 clones, with roughly four fifths observed a single time. V and J are TRBV29-1 and TRBJ2-1, with 10 bases matching TRBD2. The TCR comes from a man aged 40-50 years in good health and CMV-seropositive. Sample: PBMCs. For the CDR3, the DNA is TGCAGCGTTGAAGGACTAGCGGGTCGCTCCTACAATGAGCAGTTCTTC. Translating gives CSVEGLAGRSYNEQFF.